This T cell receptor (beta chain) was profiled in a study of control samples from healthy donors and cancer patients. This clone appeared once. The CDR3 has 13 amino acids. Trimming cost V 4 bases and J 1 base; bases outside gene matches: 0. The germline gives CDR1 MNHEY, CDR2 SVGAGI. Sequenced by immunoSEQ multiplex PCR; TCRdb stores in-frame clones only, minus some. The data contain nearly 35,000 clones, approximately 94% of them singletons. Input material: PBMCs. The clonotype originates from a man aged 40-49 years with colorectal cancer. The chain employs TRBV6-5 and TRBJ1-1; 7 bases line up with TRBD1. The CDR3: CASSWTGNTEAFF. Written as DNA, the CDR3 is TGTGCCAGCAGTTGGACAGGGAACACTGAAGCTTTCTTT.